A single sample is the source of the 14 T cell receptor beta chains below, sequenced in a study of blood T cell repertoires in COVID-19. Using immunoSEQ multiplex PCR, the repertoire was profiled, and TCRdb retains in-frame clones only, with some absent. Among just over 150,000 clones, around 82% were seen once, and the ten largest hold around 7%. Input material: peripheral blood. The receptors come from a woman between 35 and 50 years old with COVID-19, enrolled during active disease.

This chain uses TRBV27 with TRBJ2-3, with a weak D call TRBD1 (6 bases). CDR1 and CDR2 from the germline V gene are MNHEY and SMNVEV (reference sequence). The CDR3 spans 14 residues. V lost 6 bases and J lost 0, with 10 bases in between. The CDR3 is CASRRTASTDTQYF. The CDR3 DNA sequence: TGTGCCAGCAGAAGGACAGCTAGCACAGATACGCAGTATTTT.

Remarks on this clone: As the CDR3 is not closed by the conserved phenylalanine or tryptophan, this likely results from a read error. The J gene is TRBJ1-2, the V gene TRBV3-1 (or the pseudogene TRBV3-2); perhaps TRBD1 as D (5 bases). V lost 3 bases and J lost 4, with 12 bases in between. The CDR3 is 14 residues long. Germline V lookup: CDR1 LGHDT, CDR2 YNNKEL (reference sequence). The CDR3 is CASSQDNRGYGYTL. CDR3 bases: TGTGCCAGCAGCCAGGACAACCGAGGCTATGGCTACACCCTC.

This clone showed up just once. This chain joins TRBV9 and TRBJ1-1; TRBD1 is a possible D gene (5 bases). V lost 6 bases, J lost 5 bases, and 14 bases lay in between. This CDR3 spans 13 amino acids. CDR1 and CDR2 from the germline V gene are SGDLS and YYNGEE. The CDR3 reads CASNIGVGTEAFF. The CDR3 DNA follows: TGTGCCAGCAACATAGGGGTAGGAACTGAAGCTTTCTTT.

The rearrangement links TRBV5-6 to TRBJ1-2; 7 positions match TRBD1. Losses at the gene ends were 2 bases for V and 5 bases for J; bases not matched to a gene: 6. The CDR3 is 14 amino acids. Germline CDR1 and CDR2: SGHDT and YYEEEE. CDR3: CASSFGQGDYGYTF. CDR3 in DNA: TGTGCCAGCAGCTTTGGGCAGGGGGATTATGGCTACACCTTC.

This clone appeared a few times. This sequence joins TRBV29-1 and TRBJ1-2, with D hard to call. The V gene lost 3 bases and the J gene lost 6 bases, with 2 bases spanning the gap. The germline CDR1 and CDR2 sequences are SQVTM and ANQGSEA. This CDR3 contains 9 residues. The CDR3 protein is CSVDNGYTF. CDR3 in DNA: TGCAGCGTTGACAATGGCTACACCTTC.

The gene calls are TRBV9 and TRBJ1-2; 7 bases fit TRBD1. CDR1 is SGDLS, CDR2 YYNGEE, per germline. Losses at the gene ends were 2 bases for V and 4 bases for J; bases not matched to a gene: 5. The CDR3 contains 14 residues. The CDR3 sequence: CASSVGQATYGYTF. The CDR3 nucleotides read TGTGCCAGCAGCGTCGGACAGGCGACCTATGGCTACACCTTC.

The chain links TRBV19 to TRBJ1-5; perhaps TRBD1 as D (6 bases). Trimming took 7 bases from V and 8 from J, leaving 21 bases between them. CDR3 length equals 15 residues. Germline V gene sequence: CDR1 LNHDA, CDR2 SQIVND (reference sequence). The CDR3 is CASTPLGFRGEPQHF. The CDR3 nucleotides read TGTGCCAGTACCCCGTTGGGTTTCAGGGGCGAGCCCCAGCATTTT.

V and J are TRBV11-2 and TRBJ2-3; D is unclear. The CDR3 spans 14 residues. Germline V gene lookup returns CDR1 SGHAT and CDR2 FQNNGV. Trimming took 2 bases from V and 2 from J, leaving 8 bases between them. This CDR3 is CASSLRTATDTQYF. The CDR3 bases are TGTGCCAGCAGCTTAAGAACAGCCACAGATACGCAGTATTTT.

This sequence joins TRBV4-1 and TRBJ2-5; possible D gene TRBD2, 5 bases. From germline, CDR1 is MGHRA and CDR2 YSYEKL. The CDR3 is 13 amino acids. The V gene lost 4 bases and the J gene lost 5 bases, with 11 bases spanning the gap. The CDR3 loop reads CASSLHWRETQYF. The CDR3 DNA is TGCGCCAGCAGCCTTCATTGGAGGGAGACCCAGTACTTC.

The chain carries TRBV6-1 and TRBJ1-3, with D hard to call. This CDR3 has 16 amino acids. V was pared by 1 base and J by 5 bases, with 15 bases between. Germline lookup yields CDR1 MNHNS and CDR2 SASEGT. CDR3 protein: CASSEDESGFRNTIYF. As DNA, the CDR3 is TGTGCCAGCAGTGAAGATGAGTCGGGTTTTAGAAACACCATATATTTT.

The chain joins TRBV28 to TRBJ1-6; 10 bases line up with TRBD1. Trimming cost V 6 bases and J 7 bases; bases outside gene matches: 0. CDR1 and CDR2 (germline): MDHEN, SYDVKM. The CDR3 has 13 amino acids. CDR3 sequence: CASRTGGNSPLHF. CDR3 bases: TGTGCCAGCAGGACAGGGGGCAATTCACCCCTCCACTTT.

The V and J genes are TRBV11-2 and TRBJ1-4; 7 positions match TRBD1. The CDR3 has 14 amino acids. Germline trimming cut 6 bases from V and 13 bases from J; bases unmatched to any gene: 14. The germline CDR1 and CDR2 sequences are SGHAT and FQNNGV. CDR3 residues: CASRMGQGGFRLFF. Written as DNA, the CDR3 is TGTGCCAGCAGGATGGGGCAGGGGGGTTTTCGACTGTTTTTT.

The rearrangement uses TRBV2 and TRBJ2-6, with a tentative D call TRBD1 (6 bases). This CDR3 region has 15 residues. V lost 9 bases and J lost 3, with 15 bases in between. Germline assignment: CDR1 SNHLY and CDR2 FYNNEI. CDR3 nucleotides: TGTGCCAGACAGGGAATTTCGAGTGGGGCCAACGTCCTGACTTTC. Translation: CARQGISSGANVLTF.

This clone occurred once. This chain connects TRBV4-1 to TRBJ2-7; unclear D gene. The germline V and J ends were trimmed by 4 bases and 0 bases, with 13 bases remaining between them. This CDR3 spans 15 amino acids. Germline-derived CDR1 and CDR2 are MGHRA and YSYEKL. The CDR3 protein is CASSPRPGGSYEQYF. DNA of the CDR3: TGCGCCAGCAGCCCTCGCCCCGGTGGCTCCTACGAGCAGTACTTC.